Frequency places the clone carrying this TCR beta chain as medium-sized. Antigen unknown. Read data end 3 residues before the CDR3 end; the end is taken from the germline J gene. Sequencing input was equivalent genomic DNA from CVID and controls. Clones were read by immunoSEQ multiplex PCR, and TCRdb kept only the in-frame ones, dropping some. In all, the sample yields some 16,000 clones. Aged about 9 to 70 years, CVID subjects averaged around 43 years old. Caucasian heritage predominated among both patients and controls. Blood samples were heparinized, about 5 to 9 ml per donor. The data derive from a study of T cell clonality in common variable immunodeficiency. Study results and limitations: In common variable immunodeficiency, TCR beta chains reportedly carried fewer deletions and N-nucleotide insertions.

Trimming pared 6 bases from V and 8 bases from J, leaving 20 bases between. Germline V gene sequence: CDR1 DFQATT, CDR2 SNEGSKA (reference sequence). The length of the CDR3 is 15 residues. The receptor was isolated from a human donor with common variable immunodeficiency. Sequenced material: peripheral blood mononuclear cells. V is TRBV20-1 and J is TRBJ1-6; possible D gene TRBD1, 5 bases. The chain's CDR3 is CSAIAGGGTYSPLHF. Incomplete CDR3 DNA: TGCAGTGCCATCGCTGGCGGGGGAACGTATTCACCC.